This TCR beta chain was found in a study of breast tumors, draining lymph nodes, adjacent tissues. Breast cancer patients provided tissue from their axillary draining lymph nodes. Regarding the study as a whole: Data fit most tumor T cells coming from lymph node, expanding in tumor. Luminal-like breast cancer showed significantly greater tumor-nontumor repertoire similarity than basal-like breast cancer did. Tumor TCR diversity was below lymph nodes but above nontumor tissue.

The germline CDR1 and CDR2 sequences are SSHAT and FNYEAQ (reference sequence). There are 15 residues in the CDR3. Via MiXCR, TCRdb re-called the multiplex PCR reads, giving one row per CDR3 protein. The repertoire holds 180,000 or so distinct CDR3 sequences, with 30% to 35% as singletons. The table lists this clonotype with many counts. Its target is unknown. One junction end does not reproduce the germline sequence, and a read error may be involved. The source material was axillary lymph node tissue. V and J are TRBV7-7 and TRBJ2-1; no reliable D call. This receptor was obtained from a female donor with breast cancer. Some clones in this sample may be carry-over from other donors' samples. The DNA for the CDR3 is TGTGCTAGCAGCTTAGGAGCCGCATGGCGGAATGAGCAGTTCTTC. Its protein is CASSLGAAWRNEQFF.